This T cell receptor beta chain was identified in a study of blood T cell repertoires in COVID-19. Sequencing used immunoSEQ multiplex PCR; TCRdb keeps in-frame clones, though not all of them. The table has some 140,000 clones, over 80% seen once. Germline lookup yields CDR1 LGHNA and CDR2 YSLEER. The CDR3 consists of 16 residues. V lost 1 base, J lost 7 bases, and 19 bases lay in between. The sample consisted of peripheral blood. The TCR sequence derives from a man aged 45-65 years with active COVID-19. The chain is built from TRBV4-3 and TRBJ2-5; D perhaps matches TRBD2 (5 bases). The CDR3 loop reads CASSQGYGLGDGTQYF. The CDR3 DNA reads TGCGCCAGCAGCCAAGGCTACGGATTGGGAGATGGGACCCAGTACTTC.